Here is one T cell receptor (beta chain) with its context. This clonotype was detected a few times. Its target antigen remains unknown. No qualities accompany the bases; no much larger clone lies one base away. Libraries were made using RT-PCR. The reads were generated on an Illumina HiSeq 2500. TCRdb reanalyzed the raw reads on its own, using fastp at Q25 for trimming and MiXCR for clone calling, and kept in-frame beta chains. Each entry is one CDR3 protein sequence, shown with its most common DNA and genes. For this sample there are under 750,000 distinct CDR3 sequences; 12% appear just once. 10% of the sample goes to the ten largest clones. This entry is derived from a study of response to subunit inactivated influenza vaccine (dated by TCRdb to the late 2010s). For the study in its entirety: Deep quantitative T cell receptor repertoire profiling was used in the study to track responses to a trivalent subunit inactivated influenza vaccine.

What the authors observed across the whole study: It was suggested by the authors that each seasonal influenza vaccination may recruit only a limited number of new T cells.

Via the germline V gene, CDR1 is SGDLS and CDR2 YYNGEE. V gives up 5 bases and J gives up 0 bases, and the segment between their germline ends measures 13 bases. CDR3 length: 15 amino acids, cysteine to phenylalanine. Only CDR3 DNA remains: 45 bases, in frame from the first base. The TCR sequence derives from a man aged 45-65 years who received an inactivated influenza vaccine. Donor details come from another sample of the same person, matched by shared clones. The sequence joins TRBV9 to TRBJ2-3; matching of 6 bases hints at TRBD1 as the D gene. The source material was PBMCs from blood, sampled on the day of vaccination. The encoded CDR3 is CASRGQGTSTDTQYF. In nucleotide form, the sequence is TGTGCCAGCAGGGGACAAGGCACTAGCACAGATACGCAGTATTTT.